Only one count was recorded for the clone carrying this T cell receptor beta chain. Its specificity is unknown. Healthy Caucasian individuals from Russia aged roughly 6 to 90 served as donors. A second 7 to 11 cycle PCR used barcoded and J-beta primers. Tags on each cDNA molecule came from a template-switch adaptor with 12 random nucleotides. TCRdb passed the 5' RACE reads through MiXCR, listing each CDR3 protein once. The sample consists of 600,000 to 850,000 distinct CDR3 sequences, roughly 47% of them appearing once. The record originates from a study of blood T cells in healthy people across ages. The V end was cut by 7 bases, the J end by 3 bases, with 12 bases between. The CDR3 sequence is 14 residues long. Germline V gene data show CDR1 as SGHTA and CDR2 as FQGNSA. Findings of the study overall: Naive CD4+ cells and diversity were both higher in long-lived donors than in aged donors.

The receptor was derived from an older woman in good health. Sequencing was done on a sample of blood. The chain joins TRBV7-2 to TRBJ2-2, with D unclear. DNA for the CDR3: TGTGCCAGCAACAATAATCCGGACACCGGGGAGCTGTTTTTT. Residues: CASNNNPDTGELFF.